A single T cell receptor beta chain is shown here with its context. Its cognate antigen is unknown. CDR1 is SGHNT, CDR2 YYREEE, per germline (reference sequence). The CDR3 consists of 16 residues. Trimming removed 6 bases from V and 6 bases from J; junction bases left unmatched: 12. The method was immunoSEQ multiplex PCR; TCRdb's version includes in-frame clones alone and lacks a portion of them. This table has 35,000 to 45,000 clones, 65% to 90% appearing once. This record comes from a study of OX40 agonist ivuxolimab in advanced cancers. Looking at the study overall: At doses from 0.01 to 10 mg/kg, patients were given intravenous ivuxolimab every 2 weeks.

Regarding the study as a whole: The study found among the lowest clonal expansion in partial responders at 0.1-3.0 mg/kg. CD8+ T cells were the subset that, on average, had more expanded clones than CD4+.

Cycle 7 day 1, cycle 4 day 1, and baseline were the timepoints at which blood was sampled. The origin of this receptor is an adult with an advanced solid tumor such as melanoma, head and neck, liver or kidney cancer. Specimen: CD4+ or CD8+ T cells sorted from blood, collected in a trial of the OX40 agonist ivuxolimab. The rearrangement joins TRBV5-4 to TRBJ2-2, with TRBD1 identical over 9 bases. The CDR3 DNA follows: TGTGCCAGCACCCTCGGACAGGGGCCCTCCCCCGGGGAGCTGTTTTTT. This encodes CASTLGQGPSPGELFF.